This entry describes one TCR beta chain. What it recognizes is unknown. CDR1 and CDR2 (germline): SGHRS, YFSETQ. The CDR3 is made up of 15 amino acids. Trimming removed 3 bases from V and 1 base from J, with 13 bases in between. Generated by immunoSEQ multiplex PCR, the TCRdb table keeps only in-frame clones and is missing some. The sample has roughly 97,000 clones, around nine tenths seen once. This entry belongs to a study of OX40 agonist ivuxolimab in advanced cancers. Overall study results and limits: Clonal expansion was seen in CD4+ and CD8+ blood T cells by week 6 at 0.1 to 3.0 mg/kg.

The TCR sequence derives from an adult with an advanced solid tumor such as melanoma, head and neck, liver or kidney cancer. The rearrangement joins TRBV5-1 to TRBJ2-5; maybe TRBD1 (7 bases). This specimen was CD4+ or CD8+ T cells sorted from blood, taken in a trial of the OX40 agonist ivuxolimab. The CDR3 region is CASSWGDRVQETQYF. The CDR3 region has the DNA TGCGCCAGCAGCTGGGGGGACAGAGTCCAAGAGACCCAGTACTTC.